This T cell receptor (beta chain) was captured in a study of blood T cell repertoires in COVID-19. Per the original data handling: Using reference gene primer amplification, nucleated cell counts were estimated. Libraries were prepared by immunoSEQ multiplex PCR; TCRdb keeps only in-frame clonotypes and omits some of them. The V and J calls and clone size come from that table; D and trimming were worked out from the DNA. The table includes over 120,000 clones, 70% to 90% detected once. The CDR3 covers 17 residues. Trimming pared 2 bases from V and 1 base from J, leaving 17 bases between. Germline V CDR1 and CDR2: KGHSH, LQKENI.

The sample was peripheral blood. The chain is built from TRBV18 and TRBJ1-1; D is possibly TRBD1 (6 bases). This sequence originates from a human donor with acute or convalescent COVID-19. The donor label of this sample is uncertain. This CDR3 is CASSPYSSAQGNTEAFF. The CDR3 DNA sequence: TGTGCCAGCTCACCATACTCGTCGGCACAGGGGAACACTGAAGCTTTCTTT.